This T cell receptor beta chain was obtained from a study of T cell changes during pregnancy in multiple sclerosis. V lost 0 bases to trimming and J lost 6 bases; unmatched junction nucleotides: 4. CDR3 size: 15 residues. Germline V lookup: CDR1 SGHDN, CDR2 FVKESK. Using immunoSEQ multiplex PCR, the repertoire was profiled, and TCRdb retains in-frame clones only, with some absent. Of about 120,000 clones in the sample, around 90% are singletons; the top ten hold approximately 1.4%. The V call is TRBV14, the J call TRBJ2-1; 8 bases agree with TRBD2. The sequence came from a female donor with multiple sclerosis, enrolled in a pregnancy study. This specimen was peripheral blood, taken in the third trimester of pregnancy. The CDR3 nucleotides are TGTGCCAGCAGCCAAGATGGGACTAGAAGCAATGAGCAGTTCTTC. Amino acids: CASSQDGTRSNEQFF.